The clone carrying this T cell receptor beta chain was seen just once. This entry comes from a study of cytomegalovirus exposure and HLA in healthy donors. The CDR3 totals 15 residues. V gave up 5 bases and J gave up 5 bases; unmatched junction bases: 10. Germline values: CDR1 SGHNT, CDR2 YYREEE (reference sequence). Vbeta (60) and Jbeta (13) primers were used in the PCR. Assay used: immunoSEQ multiplex PCR; TCRdb lists only in-frame clones, some missing. The sample has about 85,000 clones; 60% to 80% are singletons. This TCR was sampled from a boy between 10 and 17 years old in good health and CMV-seronegative. The sample comprised PBMCs. The chain uses TRBV5-4 and TRBJ2-7; 10 bases map to TRBD2. As DNA, the CDR3 is TGTGCCAGCAGGCCCGGGACTAGCGCTTCCCACGAGCAGTACTTC. Translation: CASRPGTSASHEQYF.